Following are 16 T cell receptor beta chains from one sample sequenced in a study of blood T cell repertoires in COVID-19. The table came from immunoSEQ multiplex PCR; TCRdb's copy has only in-frame clones and leaves some out. The table includes 200,000 to 250,000 clones, roughly 85% detected once. Sequenced input: PBMCs or T cells enriched from blood (not recorded which). These receptors were collected from a woman aged 40 to 50 with acute COVID-19.

J is TRBJ2-7 and V is TRBV11-2, with 10 bases fitting TRBD2. The CDR3 is made up of 17 amino acids. CDR1 and CDR2 from the germline V gene are SGHAT and FQNNGV. After removal of 2 bases from V and 5 bases from J, the junction contained 12 bases not matched to a gene. The CDR3 region has the DNA TGTGCCAGCAGCTTAACGGGGTGGCTAGCGGGAGATAACGAGCAGTACTTC. It encodes CASSLTGWLAGDNEQYF. Full variable domain (remainder filled in from reference TRBV11-2 and TRBJ2-7): EAGVAQSPRYKIIEKRQSVAFWCNPISGHATLYWYQQILGQGPKLLIQFQNNGVVDDSQLPKDRFSAERLKGVDSTLKIQPAKLEDSAVYLCASSLTGWLAGDNEQYFGPGTRLTVT.

The chain combines TRBV28 with TRBJ2-5, with a tentative D call TRBD1 (6 bases). The germline V gene encodes CDR1 MDHEN and CDR2 SYDVKM. The length of the CDR3 is 16 residues. V was shortened by 5 bases and J by 7 bases, with 23 bases between the two germline ends. Here the CDR3 reads CASSPWDTRDRATQYF. For the CDR3, the DNA is TGTGCCAGCAGTCCATGGGACACGAGGGATCGAGCGACCCAGTACTTC.

The chain carries TRBV6-1 and TRBJ2-5; TRBD2 aligns across 9 bases. V shed 2 bases and J 1 base; nucleotides not matched to a gene: 2. Germline lookup yields CDR1 MNHNS and CDR2 SASEGT. CDR3 length: 15 residues. CDR3 nucleotide sequence: TGTGCCAGCAGTGAATCTAGCGGGACCCAAGAGACCCAGTACTTC. Amino acids: CASSESSGTQETQYF.

The genes are TRBV5-4 and TRBJ2-7, with D hard to call. In germline, CDR1 is SGHNT, CDR2 YYREEE (reference sequence). CDR3 length equals 14 residues. V shed 4 bases and J shed 3 bases, with 14 bases lying between them. DNA of the CDR3: TGTGCCAGCAGCACGCCCACACAAAGCTACGAGCAGTACTTC. Translating it yields CASSTPTQSYEQYF.

CDR3 DNA: TGTGCCAGCAGCCCCCCCTTCCGGGACAGGGGATACAATGAGCAGTTCTTC. This codes for CASSPPFRDRGYNEQFF. This chain connects TRBV7-8 to TRBJ2-1, with 10 positions matching TRBD1. CDR1 is SGHVS and CDR2 is FQNEAQ in the germline V gene. V was pared by 5 bases and J by 4 bases, with 11 bases of the junction left unmatched. This CDR3 has 17 residues.

This chain joins TRBV14 and TRBJ1-6; 8 positions agree with TRBD1. V was pared by 1 base and J by 13 bases, with 6 bases of the junction left unmatched. Germline V CDR1 and CDR2: SGHDN, FVKESK. CDR3 length equals 14 residues. The CDR3 loop reads CASSQGQGSSPLHF. DNA of the CDR3: TGTGCCAGCAGCCAAGGACAGGGGTCTTCCCCCCTCCACTTT. Based on the CDR3 plus reference TRBV14 and TRBJ1-6, the full variable domain is EAGVTQFPSHSVIEKGQTVTLRCDPISGHDNLYWYRRVMGKEIKFLLHFVKESKQDESGMPNNRFLAERTGGTYSTLKVQPAELEDSGVYFCASSQGQGSSPLHFGNGTRLTVT.

This chain uses TRBV10-3 with TRBJ2-7, with TRBD1 matching 7 bases. This CDR3 is built from 15 residues. Looked up from germline, CDR1 is ENHRY and CDR2 is SYGVKD. The ends lost 3 bases at V and 3 bases at J; junction bases unmatched: 8. The CDR3: CAISEIEQGNYEQYF. The CDR3 DNA reads as TGTGCCATCAGTGAAATAGAACAGGGGAACTACGAGCAGTACTTC.

The CDR3, as DNA: TGTGCCAGCAGCTTAAGAGCCTCAAACACCGGGGAGCTGTTTTTT. This codes for CASSLRASNTGELFF. This chain links TRBV7-3 with TRBJ2-2; D unclear. Germline-derived CDR1 and CDR2 are SGHTA and FQGTGA. Trimming took off 1 base at V and 2 bases at J, with 8 bases between the two ends. This CDR3 has 15 amino acids.

About this clone itself: The junction departs from germline at one end; a sequencing error may be responsible. This rearrangement joins TRBV12-3 or TRBV12-4 to TRBJ1-5, with D perhaps matching TRBD1 (6 bases). CDR3 length: 12 amino acids. The CDR3 DNA is TGTGCCAGCAGTACCAGGGGTAAGCCCCAACATTTT. It translates to CASSTRGKPQHF.

J is TRBJ2-5 and V is TRBV5-4; weak D call: TRBD1 (5 bases). This CDR3 region has 15 residues. The V end was cut by 0 bases, the J end by 3 bases, with 12 bases between. CDR1 is SGHNT and CDR2 is YYREEE in the germline V gene (reference sequence). CDR3 in DNA: TGTGCCAGCAGCTTGGAAGGGGCGGTTGAAGAGACCCAGTACTTC. Translating it yields CASSLEGAVEETQYF. Using reference TRBV5-4 and TRBJ2-5 for the parts outside the CDR3, the full variable domain is ETGVTQSPTHLIKTRGQQVTLRCSSQSGHNTVSWYQQALGQGPQFIFQYYREEENGRGNFPPRFSGLQFPNYSSELNVNALELDDSALYLCASSLEGAVEETQYFGPGTRLLVL.

The chain employs TRBV7-8 and TRBJ2-7, with no clear D. This CDR3 comprises 12 residues. V was pared by 2 bases and J by 4 bases, with 6 bases between. Germline V gene lookup returns CDR1 SGHVS and CDR2 FQNEAQ. The CDR3 nucleotides are TGTGCCAGCAGCTTACGTGTATACGAGCAGTACTTC. This encodes CASSLRVYEQYF.

This clone was observed a few times. This CDR3 is CASSQVPTGTVNTGELFF. In nucleotides, the CDR3 is TGTGCCAGCAGCCAGGTTCCGACCGGGACAGTGAACACCGGGGAGCTGTTTTTT. The chain uses TRBV3-1 (or the pseudogene TRBV3-2) and TRBJ2-2; TRBD1 agrees at 7 bases. The CDR3 has 18 amino acids. Germline V gives CDR1 LGHDT, CDR2 YNNKEL (reference sequence). Trimming took 3 bases from V and 1 from J; bases not matched to a gene: 11.

This clone was counted a few times. V gene TRBV28 combines with J gene TRBJ1-1; 8 bases match TRBD1. Germline trimming cut 8 bases from V and 2 bases from J; bases unmatched to any gene: 7. The CDR3 is made up of 14 amino acids. Germline V gives CDR1 MDHEN, CDR2 SYDVKM. The CDR3 spells CASDNGQGNTEAFF. The CDR3 bases are TGTGCCAGCGACAACGGACAGGGCAACACTGAAGCTTTCTTT.

V and J are TRBV27 and TRBJ1-2; 9 positions agree with TRBD1. There are 13 residues in the CDR3. J was trimmed by 6 bases and V by 6 bases; bases with no gene match: 5. Germline assignment: CDR1 MNHEY and CDR2 SMNVEV (reference sequence). The CDR3 DNA reads TGTGCCAGCAGCTTTCGGACAGGGGATGGCTACACCTTC. As protein: CASSFRTGDGYTF.

The rearrangement uses TRBV6-5 and TRBJ2-5, with D perhaps matching TRBD1 (6 bases). Germline V lookup: CDR1 MNHEY, CDR2 SVGAGI. The CDR3 consists of 14 residues. Trimming took 4 bases from V and 2 from J, leaving 11 bases between them. CDR3 protein: CASSFRGQQETQYF. The CDR3 nucleotides read TGTGCCAGCAGTTTCAGAGGACAGCAAGAGACCCAGTACTTC.

This clone was found once. The rearrangement joins TRBV11-2 to TRBJ2-5; the match to TRBD2 covers 8 bases. V trimming: 7 bases; J trimming: 5 bases; junction bases outside the gene matches: 9. There are 14 residues in the CDR3. Germline-derived CDR1 and CDR2 are SGHAT and FQNNGV. CDR3 region: CASNPGGNGETQYF. DNA for the CDR3: TGTGCCAGCAATCCGGGGGGGAATGGGGAGACCCAGTACTTC.